This T cell receptor beta chain was sequenced for a study of T-cell reconstitution after alpha-beta-depleted transplantation in children. V shed 1 base and J shed 5 bases, with 11 bases lying between them. Germline V gene lookup returns CDR1 SGHVS and CDR2 FQNEAQ. CDR3 length: 15 residues. Using unique molecular identifiers, the investigators prepared the TCRbeta library. TCRdb itself ran the PCR reads through MiXCR, one entry per CDR3 protein. This table has about 340,000 distinct CDR3 sequences, about 14% appearing once. The chain uses TRBV7-8 and TRBJ1-4; weak D call: TRBD1 (6 bases). This specimen consisted of PBMCs, obtained from the stem cell graft. The TCR originated in a human donor who donated a stem cell graft to a child with Fanconi anemia. Written as DNA, the CDR3 is TGTGCCAGCAGCTTAGGGCAGGGGCGCAATGAAAAACTGTTTTTT. This codes for CASSLGQGRNEKLFF. Supplemented by reference TRBV7-8 and TRBJ1-4, the full variable domain reads GAGVSQSPRYKVAKRGQDVALRCDPISGHVSLFWYQQALGQGPEFLTYFQNEAQLDKSGLPSDRFFAERPEGSVSTLKIQRTQQEDSAVYLCASSLGQGRNEKLFFGSGTQLSVL.